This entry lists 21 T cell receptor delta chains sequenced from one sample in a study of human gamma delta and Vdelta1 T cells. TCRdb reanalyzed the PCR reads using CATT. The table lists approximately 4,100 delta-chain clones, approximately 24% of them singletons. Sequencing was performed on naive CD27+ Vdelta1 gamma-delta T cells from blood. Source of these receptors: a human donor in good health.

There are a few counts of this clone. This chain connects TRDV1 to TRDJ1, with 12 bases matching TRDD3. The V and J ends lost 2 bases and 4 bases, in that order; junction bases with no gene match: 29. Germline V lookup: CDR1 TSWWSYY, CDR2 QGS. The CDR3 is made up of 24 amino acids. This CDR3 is CALGEGYLNSLPKSTGGYRDKLIF. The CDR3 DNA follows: TGTGCTCTTGGGGAAGGGTATCTAAACAGCCTTCCTAAGAGTACTGGGGGATACCGCGATAAACTCATCTTT.

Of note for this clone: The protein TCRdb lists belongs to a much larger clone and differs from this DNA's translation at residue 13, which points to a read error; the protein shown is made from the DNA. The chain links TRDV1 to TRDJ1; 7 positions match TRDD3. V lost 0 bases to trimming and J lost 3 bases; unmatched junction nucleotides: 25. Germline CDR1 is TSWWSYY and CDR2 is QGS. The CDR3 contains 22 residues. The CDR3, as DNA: TGTGCTCTTGGGGAACTTCCCCTCCCTGCCCTACTGGAGGATACGCGATCCGATAAACTCATCTTT. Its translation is CALGELPLPALLEDTRSDKLIF.

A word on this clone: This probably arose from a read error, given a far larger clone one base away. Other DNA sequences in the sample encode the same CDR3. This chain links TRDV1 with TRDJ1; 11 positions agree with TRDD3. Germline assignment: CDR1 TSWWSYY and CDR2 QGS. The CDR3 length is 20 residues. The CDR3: CALGELTTPYWGIYTDKLIF. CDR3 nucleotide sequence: TGTGCTCTTGGGGAACTAACGACTCCGTACTGGGGGATATACACCGATAAACTTATCTTT.

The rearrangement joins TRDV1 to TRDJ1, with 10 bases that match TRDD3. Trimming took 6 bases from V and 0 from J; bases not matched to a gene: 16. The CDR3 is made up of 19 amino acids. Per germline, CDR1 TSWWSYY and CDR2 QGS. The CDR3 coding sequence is TGTGCTCTTGGAGATCATATATACTGGGGGATTAGGTACACCGATAAACTCATCTTT. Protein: CALGDHIYWGIRYTDKLIF.

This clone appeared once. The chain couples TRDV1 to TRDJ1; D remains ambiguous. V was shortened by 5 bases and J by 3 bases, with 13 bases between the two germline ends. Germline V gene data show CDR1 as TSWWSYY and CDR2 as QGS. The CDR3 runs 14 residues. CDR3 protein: CALGIPTGADKLIF. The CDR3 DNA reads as TGTGCTCTTGGGATTCCGACCGGGGCCGATAAACTCATCTTT.

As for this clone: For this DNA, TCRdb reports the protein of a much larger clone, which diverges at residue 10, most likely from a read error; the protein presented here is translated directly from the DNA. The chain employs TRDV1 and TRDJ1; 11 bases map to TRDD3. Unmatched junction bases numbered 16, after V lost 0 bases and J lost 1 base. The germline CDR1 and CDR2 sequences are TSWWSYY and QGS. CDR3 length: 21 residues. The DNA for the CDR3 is TGTGCTCTTGGGGAACTAGGTTCTCGCGCACTGGGGGATAGGGTCACCGATAAACTCATCTTT. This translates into CALGELGSRALGDRVTDKLIF.

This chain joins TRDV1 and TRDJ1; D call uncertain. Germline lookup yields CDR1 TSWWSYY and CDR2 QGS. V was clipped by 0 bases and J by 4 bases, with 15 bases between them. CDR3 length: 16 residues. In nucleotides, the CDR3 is TGTGCTCTTGGGGAACTAGAGGCCGGTCTCCTCGATAAACTCATCTTT. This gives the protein CALGELEAGLLDKLIF.

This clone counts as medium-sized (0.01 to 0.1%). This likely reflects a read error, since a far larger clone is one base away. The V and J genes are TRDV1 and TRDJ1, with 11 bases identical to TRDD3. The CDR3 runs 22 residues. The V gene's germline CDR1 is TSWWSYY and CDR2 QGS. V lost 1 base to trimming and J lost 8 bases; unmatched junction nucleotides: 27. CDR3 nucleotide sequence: TGTGCTCTTGGGGAACCCCACGTATGGGGGATACGCGGTTGGCAAAACAACAACAAACTCATCTTT. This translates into CALGEPHVWGIRGWQNNNKLIF.

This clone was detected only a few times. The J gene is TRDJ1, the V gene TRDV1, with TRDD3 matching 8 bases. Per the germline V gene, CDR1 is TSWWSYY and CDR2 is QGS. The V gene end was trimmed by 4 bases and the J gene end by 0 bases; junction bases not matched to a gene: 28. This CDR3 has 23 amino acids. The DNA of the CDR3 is TGTGCTCTTGGGGGAGGGCCACTAGCGCATTCCAGTACTGGGGGTTTGTACACCGATAAACTCATCTTT. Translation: CALGGGPLAHSSTGGLYTDKLIF.

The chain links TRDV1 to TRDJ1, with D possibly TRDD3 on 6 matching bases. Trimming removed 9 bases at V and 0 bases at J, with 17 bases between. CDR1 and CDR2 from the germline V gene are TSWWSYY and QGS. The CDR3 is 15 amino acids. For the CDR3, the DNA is TGTGCTCTCGTTACTGGGACCCCCTACACCGATAAACTCATCTTT. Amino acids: CALVTGTPYTDKLIF.

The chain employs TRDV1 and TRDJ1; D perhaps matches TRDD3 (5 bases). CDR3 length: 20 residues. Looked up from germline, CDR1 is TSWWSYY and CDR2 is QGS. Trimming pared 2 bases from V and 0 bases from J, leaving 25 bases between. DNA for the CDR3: TGTGCTCTTGGGGAAGCTCTCCCTCGGGGGTACTGGCTGTACACCGATAAACTCATCTTT. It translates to CALGEALPRGYWLYTDKLIF.

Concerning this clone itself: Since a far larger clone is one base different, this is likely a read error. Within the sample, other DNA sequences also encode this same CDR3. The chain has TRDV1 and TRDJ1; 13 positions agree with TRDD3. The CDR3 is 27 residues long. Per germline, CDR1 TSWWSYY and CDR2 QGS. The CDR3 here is CALGETDSASPRLILGDTGGYTDKLIF. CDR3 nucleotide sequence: TGTGCCCTTGGGGAAACGGATTCAGCTAGCCCTCGCCTTATACTGGGGGATACGGGCGGGTACACCGATAAACTCATCTTT.

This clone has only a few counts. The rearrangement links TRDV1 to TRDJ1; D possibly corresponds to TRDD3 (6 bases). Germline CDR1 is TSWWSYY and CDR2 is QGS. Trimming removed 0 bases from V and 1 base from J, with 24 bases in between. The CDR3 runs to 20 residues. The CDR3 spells CALGELDPNCAGVCTDKLIF. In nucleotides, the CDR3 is TGTGCTCTTGGGGAACTGGACCCTAATTGTGCTGGGGTTTGCACCGATAAACTCATCTTT.

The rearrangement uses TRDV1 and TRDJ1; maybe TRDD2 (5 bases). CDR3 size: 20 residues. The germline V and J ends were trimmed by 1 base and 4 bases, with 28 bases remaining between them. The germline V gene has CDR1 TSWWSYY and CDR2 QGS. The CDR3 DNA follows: TGTGCTCTTGGGGAACCTCACTATGACTTCCGTCTTACAAACCTCGATAAACTCATCTTT. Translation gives CALGEPHYDFRLTNLDKLIF.

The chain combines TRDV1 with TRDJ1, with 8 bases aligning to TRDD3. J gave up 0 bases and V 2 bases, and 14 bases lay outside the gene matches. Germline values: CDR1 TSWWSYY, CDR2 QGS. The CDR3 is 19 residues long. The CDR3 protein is CALGEFPRLGEVNTDKLIF. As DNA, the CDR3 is TGTGCTCTTGGGGAATTTCCGAGGCTGGGGGAGGTAAACACCGATAAACTCATCTTT.

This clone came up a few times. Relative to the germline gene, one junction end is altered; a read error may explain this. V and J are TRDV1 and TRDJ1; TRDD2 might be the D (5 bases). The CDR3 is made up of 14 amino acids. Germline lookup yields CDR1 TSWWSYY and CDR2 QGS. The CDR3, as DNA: TGTGCTCTTGGGGAATTGGCTCCCTACGATCAACTCATCTTT. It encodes CALGELAPYDQLIF.

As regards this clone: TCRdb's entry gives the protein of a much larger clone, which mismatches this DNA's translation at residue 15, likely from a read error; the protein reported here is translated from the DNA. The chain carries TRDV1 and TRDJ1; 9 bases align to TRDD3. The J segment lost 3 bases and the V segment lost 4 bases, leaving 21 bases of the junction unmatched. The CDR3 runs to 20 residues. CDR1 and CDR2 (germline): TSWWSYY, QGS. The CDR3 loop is CALGAPTLKYWGRYADKLIF. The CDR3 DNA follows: TGTGCTCTTGGGGCCCCCACTCTCAAGTACTGGGGGAGGTACGCCGATAAACTCATCTTT.

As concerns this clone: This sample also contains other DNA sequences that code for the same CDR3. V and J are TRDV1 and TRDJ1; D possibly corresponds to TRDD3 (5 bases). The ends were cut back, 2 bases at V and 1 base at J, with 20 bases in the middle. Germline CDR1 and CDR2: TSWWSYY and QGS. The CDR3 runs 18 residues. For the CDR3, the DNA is TGTGCTCTTGGGGAAGCTCCTCCGTTGCGGGGGGTCACCGATAAACTCATCTTT. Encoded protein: CALGEAPPLRGVTDKLIF.

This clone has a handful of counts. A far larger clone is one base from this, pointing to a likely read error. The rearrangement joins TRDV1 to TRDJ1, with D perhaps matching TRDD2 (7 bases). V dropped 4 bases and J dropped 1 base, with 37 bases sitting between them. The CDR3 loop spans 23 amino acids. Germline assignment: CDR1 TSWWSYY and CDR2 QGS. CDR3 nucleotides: TGTGCTCTTGGGGTCTTTACCTTCCTTCTGACATCTATTTACTTGGGGGTCACCGATAAACTCATCTTT. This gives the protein CALGVFTFLLTSIYLGVTDKLIF.

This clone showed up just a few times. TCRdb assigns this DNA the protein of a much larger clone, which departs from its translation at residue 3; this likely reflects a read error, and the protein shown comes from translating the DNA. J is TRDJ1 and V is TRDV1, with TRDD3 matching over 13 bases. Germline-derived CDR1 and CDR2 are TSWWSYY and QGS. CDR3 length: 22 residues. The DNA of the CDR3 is TGTGCTCCTGGGGAACTTCCCCTCCCTGCCCTACTGGGGGATACGCGATCCGATAAACTCATCTTT. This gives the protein CAPGELPLPALLGDTRSDKLIF.

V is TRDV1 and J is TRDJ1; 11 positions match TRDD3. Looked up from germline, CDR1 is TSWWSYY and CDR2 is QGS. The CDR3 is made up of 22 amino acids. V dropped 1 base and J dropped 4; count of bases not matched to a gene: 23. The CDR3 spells CALGEPFPFRLGDSGKVDKLIF. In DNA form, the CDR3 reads TGTGCTCTTGGGGAACCCTTTCCCTTCCGACTGGGGGATAGTGGCAAGGTCGATAAACTCATCTTT.